This entry lists 14 T cell receptor beta chains sequenced from one sample in a study of tumor-infiltrating lymphocytes in oesophageal squamous cell carcinoma. A single record per CDR3 protein comes from TCRdb applying MiXCR to the PCR reads. The table shows about 3,400 distinct CDR3 sequences, with around 17% occurring only once. Sample: esophageal tumor tissue. These receptors were obtained from a male donor with esophageal squamous cell carcinoma.

By share of the sample, this clonotype is large. At one end the junction does not follow the germline gene, possibly because of a read error. The chain combines TRBV7-7 with TRBJ1-3; 9 nucleotides line up with TRBD1. Germline CDR1 is SSHAT and CDR2 is FNYEAQ (reference sequence). The CDR3 is 16 residues long. The CDR3 loop reads CASSLGTGLSGNTIYF. The CDR3 DNA is TGTGCTAGCAGCTTAGGGACAGGGCTCTCTGGAAACACCATATATTTT.

This clonotype was picked up one time. In this CDR3 the conserved last residue, phenylalanine or tryptophan, is missing, so a read error is likely. The limits of the CDR3 on the DNA are not certain, so only TCRdb's listed CDR3 is given. V gene TRBV7-3 combines with J gene TRBJ2-3; the table names TRBD2, a call not compared with the DNA. Ends included, the CDR3 has 15 residues. Germline-derived CDR1 and CDR2 are SGHTA and FQGTGA. CDR3 amino acids: CASSSDWRHTGELYL.

By frequency in the sample, this clonotype is medium-sized (0.01 to 0.1%). The chain couples TRBV11-1 to TRBJ1-2; 10 bases are shared with TRBD1. Germline CDR1 and CDR2: SGHAT and FQDESV (reference sequence). The V and J ends lost 4 bases and 2 bases, in that order; junction bases with no gene match: 4. The CDR3 consists of 15 residues. CDR3 DNA: TGTGCCAGCAGCTACACGGGACAGGGGAACTATGGCTACACCTTC. This translates into CASSYTGQGNYGYTF. Together with reference TRBV11-1 and TRBJ1-2, the CDR3 gives the full variable domain: EAEVAQSPRYKITEKSQAVAFWCDPISGHATLYWYRQILGQGPELLVQFQDESVVDDSQLPKDRFSAERLKGVDSTLKIQPAELGDSAMYLCASSYTGQGNYGYTFGSGTRLTVV.

This clonotype was counted at least ten times. The conserved phenylalanine or tryptophan normally closing the CDR3 is absent here, so this likely arose from a read error. The limits of the CDR3 on the DNA are not certain, so only TCRdb's listed CDR3 is given. This CDR3 reads CASSLMGAQGNYGYTFGS. The chain employs TRBV28 and TRBJ2-7; TRBD1 is taken as the D call from the table, unchecked against the DNA. CDR1 and CDR2 (germline): MDHEN, SYDVKM. The CDR3 extends over 18 residues, inclusive of both ends.

This CDR3 reads CASSLEVGEKLFF. CDR3 DNA: TGTGCCAGTAGTCTGGAGGTCGGAGAAAAACTGTTTTTT. J is TRBJ1-4 and V is TRBV19; D not certain. CDR3 length equals 13 residues. Germline values: CDR1 LNHDA, CDR2 SQIVND (reference sequence). Trimming pared 5 bases from V and 8 bases from J, leaving 12 bases between.

This clonotype was found many times. DNA of the CDR3: TGTGCCAGCACCTCCCAGGGCTTCATGAACACTGAAGCTTTCTTT. Amino acids: CASTSQGFMNTEAFF. The chain uses TRBV5-4 and TRBJ1-1, with TRBD1 as a possible D gene (5 bases). With 6 bases removed from V and 0 bases from J, the gap between germline ends came to 15 bases. Germline loops: CDR1 SGHNT, CDR2 YYREEE (reference sequence). The CDR3 is 15 residues long.

This clonotype is termed medium-sized. This chain connects TRBV6-1 to TRBJ1-4; tentative D call: TRBD1 (6 bases). In germline, CDR1 is MNHNS, CDR2 SASEGT. V gave up 7 bases and J gave up 7 bases, with 16 bases separating them. This CDR3 has 14 residues. The CDR3 loop reads CASTRGGSSEKLFF. The CDR3 DNA reads TGTGCCAGCACGAGGGGGGGCTCGAGTGAAAAACTGTTTTTT.

In the case of this clonotype: Likely a read error: the CDR3 ends without its conserved phenylalanine or tryptophan. The DNA is omitted, as the CDR3 cannot be located on it reliably, and the CDR3 follows TCRdb's listing. The V call is TRBV11-2, the J call TRBJ2-7; TRBD1, the table's D call, lacks a check against the DNA. Germline V CDR1 and CDR2: SGHAT, FQNNGV. Both ends counted, the CDR3 spans 14 residues. This CDR3 reads CASSLQGYGYTFGS.

The rearrangement joins TRBV19 to TRBJ2-1; D may be TRBD1 (5 bases). Trimming shortened V by 5 bases and J by 1 base, and 15 bases separated the two germline ends. This CDR3 region has 16 residues. The germline V gene has CDR1 LNHDA and CDR2 SQIVND (reference sequence). The CDR3 DNA sequence: TGTGCCAGTAGTCCCATAAGGGGCCCATCCTACAATGAGCAGTTCTTC. Translated, it gives CASSPIRGPSYNEQFF.

The J gene is TRBJ2-3, the V gene TRBV20-1, with 8 bases identical to TRBD2. The CDR3 consists of 15 residues. The trim removed 0 bases at V and 1 base at J, leaving 3 bases unmatched. Germline V CDR1 and CDR2: DFQATT, SNEGSKA (reference sequence). CDR3 sequence: CSARDGSGGTDTQYF. The CDR3 bases are TGCAGTGCTAGAGATGGTAGCGGGGGCACAGATACGCAGTATTTT.

Relative to its sample, this clonotype is medium-sized. This chain connects TRBV6-1 to TRBJ1-3; the match to TRBD1 covers 7 bases. This CDR3 has 14 residues. The V and J ends lost 6 bases and 2 bases, in that order; junction bases with no gene match: 4. Germline V gene lookup returns CDR1 MNHNS and CDR2 SASEGT. The CDR3: CASRHDRAGNTIYF. In DNA form, the CDR3 reads TGTGCCAGCAGACACGACAGGGCTGGAAACACCATATATTTT.

This clonotype was found many times. The J gene is TRBJ1-4, the V gene TRBV6-2 or TRBV6-3; 8 bases align to TRBD1. The V gene end was trimmed by 4 bases and the J gene end by 3 bases; junction bases not matched to a gene: 1. Looked up from germline, CDR1 is MNHEY and CDR2 is SVGEGT. The CDR3 consists of 14 residues. The CDR3 DNA sequence: TGTGCCAGCAGTTGGACAGGGTCTAATGAAAAACTGTTTTTT. Amino acid sequence: CASSWTGSNEKLFF.

There are many counts of this clonotype. The chain has TRBV27 and TRBJ1-2, with unresolved D. Germline CDR1 MNHEY, CDR2 SMNVEV (reference sequence). V was clipped by 5 bases and J by 0 bases, with 13 bases between them. This CDR3 is built from 15 residues. As DNA, the CDR3 is TGTGCCAGCAGTCCCCTCTTCGGGGCTAACTATGGCTACACCTTC. Translating it yields CASSPLFGANYGYTF.

By its share, this clonotype is medium-sized (0.01 to 0.1%). This chain joins TRBV6-1 and TRBJ2-5, with a tentative D call TRBD2 (6 bases). The V end was cut by 5 bases, the J end by 3 bases, with 19 bases between. Per germline, CDR1 MNHNS and CDR2 SASEGT. The CDR3 has 16 residues. The CDR3 nucleotides read TGTGCCAGCAGTTACAGCGTACGCGGGGTAGAAGAGACCCAGTACTTC. Encoded protein: CASSYSVRGVEETQYF.